This section outlines one T cell receptor beta chain sequence together with its context. TCRdb independently ran MiXCR on the RT-PCR reads; one entry per CDR3 protein. The table lists some 30,000 distinct CDR3 sequences, less than 45% of them singletons, with over 60% in the top ten. This record belongs to a study of patients and donors after allogeneic stem cell transplantation. The CDR3 contains 14 residues. The germline CDR1 and CDR2 sequences are DFQATT and SNEGSKA (reference sequence). The V gene lost 6 bases and the J gene lost 7 bases, with 18 bases spanning the gap. V and J are TRBV20-1 and TRBJ1-4; D might be TRBD1 (6 bases). The sequence derives from a human donor who was either an allogeneic HSCT recipient or a stem cell or donor lymphocyte infusion donor (not recorded which). It is not recorded whose cells these are; they may come from a transplant donor. Source material: blood, either unsorted or a sorted T cell fraction (not recorded which). This CDR3 is CSALGGVGIEKLFF. The DNA for the CDR3 is TGCAGTGCCTTGGGGGGCGTCGGCATTGAAAAACTGTTTTTT.